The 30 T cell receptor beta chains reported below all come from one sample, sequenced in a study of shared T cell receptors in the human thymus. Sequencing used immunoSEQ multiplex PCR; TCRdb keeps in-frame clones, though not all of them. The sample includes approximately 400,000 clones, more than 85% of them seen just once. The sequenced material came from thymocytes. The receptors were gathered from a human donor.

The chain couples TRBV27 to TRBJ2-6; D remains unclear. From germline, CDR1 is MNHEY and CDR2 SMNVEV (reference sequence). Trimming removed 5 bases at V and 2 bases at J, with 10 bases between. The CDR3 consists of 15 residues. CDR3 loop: CASSIMGAGANVLTF. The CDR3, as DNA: TGTGCCAGCAGTATCATGGGCGCTGGGGCCAACGTCCTGACTTTC.

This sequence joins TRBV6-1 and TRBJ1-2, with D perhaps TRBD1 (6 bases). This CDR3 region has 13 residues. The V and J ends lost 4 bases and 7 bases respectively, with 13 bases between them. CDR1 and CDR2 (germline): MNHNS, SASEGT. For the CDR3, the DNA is TGTGCCAGCAGTGGGTTTGGGGGCGCTGGCTACACCTTC. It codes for CASSGFGGAGYTF.

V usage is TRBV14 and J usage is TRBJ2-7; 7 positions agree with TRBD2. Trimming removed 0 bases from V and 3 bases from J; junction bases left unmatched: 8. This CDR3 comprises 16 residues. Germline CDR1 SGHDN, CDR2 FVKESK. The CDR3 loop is CASSQDRREEYYEQYF. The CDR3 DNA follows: TGTGCCAGCAGCCAAGACCGACGGGAGGAATACTACGAGCAGTACTTC.

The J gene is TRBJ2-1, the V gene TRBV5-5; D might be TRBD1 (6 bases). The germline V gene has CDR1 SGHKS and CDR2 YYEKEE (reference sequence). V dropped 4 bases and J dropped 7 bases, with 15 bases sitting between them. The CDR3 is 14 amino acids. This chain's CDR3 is CASSPPTGWNEQFF. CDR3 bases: TGTGCCAGCAGCCCCCCGACAGGATGGAATGAGCAGTTCTTC.

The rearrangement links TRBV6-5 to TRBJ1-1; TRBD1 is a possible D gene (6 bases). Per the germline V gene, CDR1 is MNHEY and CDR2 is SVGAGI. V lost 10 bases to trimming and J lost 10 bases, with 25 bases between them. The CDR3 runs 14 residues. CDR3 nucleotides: TGTGCCACCGGATATGGGACTACAGGGAAGGGAGCTTTCTTT. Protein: CATGYGTTGKGAFF.

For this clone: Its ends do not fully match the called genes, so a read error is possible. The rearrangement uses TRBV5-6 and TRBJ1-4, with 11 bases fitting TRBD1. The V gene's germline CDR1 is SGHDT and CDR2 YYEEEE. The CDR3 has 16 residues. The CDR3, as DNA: TGTGCCGGCAGCTTCCGGGACAGGGGGGATAATGAAAAACTGTTTTTT. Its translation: CAGSFRDRGDNEKLFF.

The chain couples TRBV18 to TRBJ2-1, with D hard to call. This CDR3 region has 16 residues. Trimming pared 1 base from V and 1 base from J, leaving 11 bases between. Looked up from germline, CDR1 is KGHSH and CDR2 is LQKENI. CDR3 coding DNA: TGTGCCAGCTCACCACATTTTAGGAATTCCTACAATGAGCAGTTCTTC. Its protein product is CASSPHFRNSYNEQFF.

CDR3 amino acids: CASSPGSKPTLEDEQFF. DNA of the CDR3: TGTGCCAGCAGCCCTGGGTCTAAACCCACACTTGAGGATGAGCAGTTCTTC. J is TRBJ2-1 and V is TRBV7-2; D ambiguous. CDR1 is SGHTA, CDR2 FQGNSA, per germline. Deletions cut 5 bases from V and 8 bases from J, with 25 bases between. The CDR3 is made up of 17 amino acids.

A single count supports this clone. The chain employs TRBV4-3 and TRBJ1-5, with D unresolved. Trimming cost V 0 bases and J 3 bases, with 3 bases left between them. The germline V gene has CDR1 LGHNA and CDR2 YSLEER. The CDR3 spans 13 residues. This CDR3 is CASSQDYNQPQHF. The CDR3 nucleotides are TGCGCCAGCAGCCAAGACTACAATCAGCCCCAGCATTTT.

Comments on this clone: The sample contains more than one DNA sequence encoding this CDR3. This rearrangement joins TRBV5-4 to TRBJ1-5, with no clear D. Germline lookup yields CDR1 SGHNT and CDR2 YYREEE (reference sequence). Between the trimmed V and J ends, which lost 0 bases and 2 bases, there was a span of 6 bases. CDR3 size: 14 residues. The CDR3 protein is CASSLGGGNQPQHF. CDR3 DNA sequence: TGTGCCAGCAGCTTGGGAGGTGGCAATCAGCCCCAGCATTTT.

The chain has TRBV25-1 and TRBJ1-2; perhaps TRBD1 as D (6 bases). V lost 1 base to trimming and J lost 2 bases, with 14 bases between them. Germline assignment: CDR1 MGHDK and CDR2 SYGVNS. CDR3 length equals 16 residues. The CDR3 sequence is CASSEWGQGPNYGYTF. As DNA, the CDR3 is TGTGCCAGCAGTGAATGGGGACAAGGCCCCAACTATGGCTACACCTTC.

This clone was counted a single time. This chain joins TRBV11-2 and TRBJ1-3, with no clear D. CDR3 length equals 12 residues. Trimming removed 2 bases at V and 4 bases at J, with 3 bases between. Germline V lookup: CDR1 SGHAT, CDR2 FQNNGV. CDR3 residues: CASSLSGNTIYF. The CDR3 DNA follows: TGTGCCAGCAGCTTATCCGGAAACACCATATATTTT.

CDR3 DNA sequence: TGTGCCTGGAGTTATCCGGGACAGTCGTCGGAGACCCAGTACTTC. Translating gives CAWSYPGQSSETQYF. J is TRBJ2-5 and V is TRBV30, with 7 bases that match TRBD1. The germline V gene encodes CDR1 GTSNPN and CDR2 SVGIG (reference sequence). The CDR3 sequence is 15 residues long. V lost 2 bases and J lost 5; bases outside the gene matches: 11.

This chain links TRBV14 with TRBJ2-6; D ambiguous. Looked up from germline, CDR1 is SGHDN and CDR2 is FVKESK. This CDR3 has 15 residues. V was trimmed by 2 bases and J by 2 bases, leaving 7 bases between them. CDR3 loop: CASSQKGPGANVLTF. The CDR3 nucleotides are TGTGCCAGCAGCCAAAAGGGCCCTGGGGCCAACGTCCTGACTTTC.

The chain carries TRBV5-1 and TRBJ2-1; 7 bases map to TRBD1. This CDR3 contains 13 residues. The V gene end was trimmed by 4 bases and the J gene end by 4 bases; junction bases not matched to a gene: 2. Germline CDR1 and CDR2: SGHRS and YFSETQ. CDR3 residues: CASSQGQYNEQFF. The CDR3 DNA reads TGCGCCAGCAGCCAGGGACAGTACAATGAGCAGTTCTTC.

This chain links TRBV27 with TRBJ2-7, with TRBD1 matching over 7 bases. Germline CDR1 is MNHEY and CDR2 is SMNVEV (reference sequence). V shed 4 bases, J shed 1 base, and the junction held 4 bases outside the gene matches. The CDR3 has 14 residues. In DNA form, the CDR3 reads TGTGCCAGCAGTTGGGACAGTTTTTCCTACGAGCAGTACTTC. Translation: CASSWDSFSYEQYF.

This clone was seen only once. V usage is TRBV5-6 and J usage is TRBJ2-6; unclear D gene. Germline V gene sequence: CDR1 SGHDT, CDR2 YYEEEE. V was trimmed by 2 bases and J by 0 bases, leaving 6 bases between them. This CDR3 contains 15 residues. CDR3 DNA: TGTGCCAGCAGCTTAGGGATCTCTGGGGCCAACGTCCTGACTTTC. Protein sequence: CASSLGISGANVLTF.

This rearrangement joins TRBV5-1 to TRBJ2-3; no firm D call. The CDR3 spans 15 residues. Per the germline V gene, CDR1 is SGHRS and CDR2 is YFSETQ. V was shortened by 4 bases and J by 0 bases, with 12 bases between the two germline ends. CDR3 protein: CASSRREVSTDTQYF. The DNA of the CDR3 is TGCGCCAGCAGCCGACGAGAAGTAAGCACAGATACGCAGTATTTT.

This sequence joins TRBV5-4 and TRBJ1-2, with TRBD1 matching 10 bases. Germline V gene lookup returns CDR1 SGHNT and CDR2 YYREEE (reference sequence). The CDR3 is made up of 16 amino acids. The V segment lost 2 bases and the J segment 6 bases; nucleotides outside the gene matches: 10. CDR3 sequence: CASSFRGTGDAHGYTF. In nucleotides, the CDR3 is TGTGCCAGCAGCTTCCGTGGGACAGGGGACGCTCATGGCTACACCTTC.

In nucleotides, the CDR3 is TGCAGCGTTGCCGCCACACAGGGGAGAGGAGGCTACACCTTC. Its translation: CSVAATQGRGGYTF. The genes are TRBV29-1 and TRBJ1-2, with 7 bases aligning to TRBD1. This CDR3 is built from 14 residues. CDR1 SQVTM and CDR2 ANQGSEA come from the germline V gene. With 4 bases clipped from V and 8 bases from J, the junction kept 13 bases outside the gene matches.

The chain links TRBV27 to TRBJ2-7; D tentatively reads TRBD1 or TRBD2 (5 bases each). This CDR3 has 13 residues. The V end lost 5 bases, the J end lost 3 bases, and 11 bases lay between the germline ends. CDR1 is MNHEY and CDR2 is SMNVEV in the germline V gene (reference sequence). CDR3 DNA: TGTGCCAGCAGTGCCCGGGACGGCTACGAGCAGTACTTC. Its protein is CASSARDGYEQYF.

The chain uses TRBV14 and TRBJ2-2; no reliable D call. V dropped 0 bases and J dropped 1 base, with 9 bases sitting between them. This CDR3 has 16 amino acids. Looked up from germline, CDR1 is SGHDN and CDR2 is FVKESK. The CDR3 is CASSQERNRNTGELFF. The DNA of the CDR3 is TGTGCCAGCAGCCAAGAACGGAACAGGAACACCGGGGAGCTGTTTTTT.

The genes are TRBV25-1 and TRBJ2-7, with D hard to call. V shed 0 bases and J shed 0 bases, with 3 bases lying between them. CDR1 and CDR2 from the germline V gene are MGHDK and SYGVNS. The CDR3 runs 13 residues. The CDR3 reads CASSEYPSYEQYF. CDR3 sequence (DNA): TGTGCCAGCAGTGAATACCCCTCCTACGAGCAGTACTTC.

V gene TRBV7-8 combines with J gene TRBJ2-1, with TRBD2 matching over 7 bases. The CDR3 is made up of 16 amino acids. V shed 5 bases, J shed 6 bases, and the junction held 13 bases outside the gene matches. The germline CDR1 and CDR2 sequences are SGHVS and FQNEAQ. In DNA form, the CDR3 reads TGTGCCAGCAGCCCCCGGTGGGAGGGCCTCGTCAATGAGCAGTTCTTC. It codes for CASSPRWEGLVNEQFF.

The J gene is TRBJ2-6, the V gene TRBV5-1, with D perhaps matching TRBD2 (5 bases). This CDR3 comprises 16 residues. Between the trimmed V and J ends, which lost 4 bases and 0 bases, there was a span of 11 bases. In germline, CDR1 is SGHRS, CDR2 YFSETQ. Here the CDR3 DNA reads TGCGCCAGCAGCCCTACGGGGAGCTCTGGGGCCAACGTCCTGACTTTC. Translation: CASSPTGSSGANVLTF.

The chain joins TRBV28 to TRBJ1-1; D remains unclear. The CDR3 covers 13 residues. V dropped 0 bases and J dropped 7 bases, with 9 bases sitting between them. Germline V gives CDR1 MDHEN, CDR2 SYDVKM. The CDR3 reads CASSLCKPSEAFF. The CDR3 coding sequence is TGTGCCAGCAGTTTATGCAAGCCGAGTGAAGCTTTCTTT.

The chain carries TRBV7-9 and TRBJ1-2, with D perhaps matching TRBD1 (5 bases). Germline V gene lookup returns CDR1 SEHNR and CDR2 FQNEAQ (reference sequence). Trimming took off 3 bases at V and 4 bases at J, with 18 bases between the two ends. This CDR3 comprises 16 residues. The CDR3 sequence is CASSLVFSWQGYGYTF. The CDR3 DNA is TGTGCCAGCAGCTTGGTCTTCTCGTGGCAGGGCTATGGCTACACCTTC.

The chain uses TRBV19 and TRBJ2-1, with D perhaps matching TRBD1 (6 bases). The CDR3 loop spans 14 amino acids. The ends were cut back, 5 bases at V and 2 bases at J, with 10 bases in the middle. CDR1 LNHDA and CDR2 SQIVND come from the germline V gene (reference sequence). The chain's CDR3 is CASSLGAPYNEQFF. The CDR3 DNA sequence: TGTGCCAGTAGTTTGGGGGCCCCCTACAATGAGCAGTTCTTC. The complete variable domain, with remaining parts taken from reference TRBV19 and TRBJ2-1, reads DGGITQSPKYLFRKEGQNVTLSCEQNLNHDAMYWYRQDPGQGLRLIYYSQIVNDFQKGDIAEGYSVSREKKESFPLTVTSAQKNPTAFYLCASSLGAPYNEQFFGPGTRLTVL.

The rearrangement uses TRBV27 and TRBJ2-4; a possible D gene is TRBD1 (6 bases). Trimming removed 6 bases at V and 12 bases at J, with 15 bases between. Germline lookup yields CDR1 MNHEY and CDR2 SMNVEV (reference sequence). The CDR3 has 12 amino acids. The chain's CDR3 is CASRHLQGSQYF. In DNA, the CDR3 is TGTGCCAGCAGACACCTACAGGGCAGTCAGTACTTC.

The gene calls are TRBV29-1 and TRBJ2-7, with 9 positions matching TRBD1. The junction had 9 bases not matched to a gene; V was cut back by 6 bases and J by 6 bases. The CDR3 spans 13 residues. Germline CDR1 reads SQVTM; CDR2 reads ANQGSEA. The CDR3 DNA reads TGCAGCGTAGGGGGGACAGGGAAAGGCGAGCAGTACTTC. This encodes CSVGGTGKGEQYF.